This entry lists 18 T cell receptor beta chains sequenced from one sample in a study of blood T cell repertoires in COVID-19. TCRdb keeps only in-frame clones here, not all; method: immunoSEQ multiplex PCR. The table has about 15,000 clones, about 85% seen once. Sequencing was carried out using peripheral blood. These receptors were collected from a man aged 50 or older with active COVID-19.

The CDR3 sequence is CASSLDPSPFYEQYF. DNA for the CDR3: TGTGCCAGCAGCTTAGATCCTAGTCCCTTTTACGAGCAGTACTTC. V and J are TRBV7-9 and TRBJ2-7; no reliable D call. The CDR3 contains 15 residues. Germline assignment: CDR1 SEHNR and CDR2 FQNEAQ (reference sequence). Trimming removed 1 base from V and 4 bases from J, with 14 bases in between.

The chain recombines TRBV4-1 with TRBJ2-5; D may be TRBD1 (5 bases). The CDR3 has 14 amino acids. Trimming removed 5 bases from V and 0 bases from J, with 10 bases in between. Germline CDR1 and CDR2: MGHRA and YSYEKL. The CDR3 region is CASSVATDQETQYF. CDR3 nucleotide sequence: TGCGCCAGCAGCGTCGCGACAGACCAAGAGACCCAGTACTTC.

The CDR3 here is CSVERLMNTEAFF. CDR3 DNA: TGCAGCGTTGAACGACTTATGAACACTGAAGCTTTCTTT. The J gene is TRBJ1-1, the V gene TRBV29-1; D remains ambiguous. Germline V lookup: CDR1 SQVTM, CDR2 ANQGSEA. Trimming took off 2 bases at V and 0 bases at J, with 7 bases between the two ends. This CDR3 region has 13 residues.

V is TRBV19 and J is TRBJ1-1; tentative D call: TRBD1 (6 bases). Between the trimmed V and J ends, which lost 3 bases and 9 bases, there was a span of 11 bases. This CDR3 region has 12 residues. CDR1 and CDR2 (germline): LNHDA, SQIVND (reference sequence). CDR3: CASSIWGGQAFF. CDR3 coding DNA: TGTGCCAGTAGTATTTGGGGGGGCCAAGCTTTCTTT.

The V gene is TRBV23-1, the J gene TRBJ2-3; 7 bases are shared with TRBD2. TRBV23-1 carries the ORF label, with uncertain function. The CDR3 sequence is 21 residues long. The ends lost 3 bases at V and 6 bases at J; junction bases unmatched: 27. The CDR3 loop reads CASSQAVGSGIIRAVRDTQYF. The CDR3 nucleotides are TGCGCCAGCAGTCAGGCCGTGGGGAGCGGGATAATACGGGCGGTTCGGGATACGCAGTATTTT.

The chain recombines TRBV9 with TRBJ1-2, with 8 positions matching TRBD1. This CDR3 region has 15 residues. The V gene end was trimmed by 4 bases and the J gene end by 5 bases; junction bases not matched to a gene: 10. Germline V gives CDR1 SGDLS, CDR2 YYNGEE. The CDR3 region is CASSPELTGVYGYTF. As DNA, the CDR3 is TGTGCCAGCAGCCCAGAACTGACAGGGGTTTATGGCTACACCTTC.

The chain employs TRBV10-3 and TRBJ1-5; 7 nucleotides align to TRBD1. The CDR3 extends over 14 amino acids. Looked up from germline, CDR1 is ENHRY and CDR2 is SYGVKD. Germline trimming cut 2 bases from V and 7 bases from J; bases unmatched to any gene: 5. This CDR3 reads CAISEQGVRQPQHF. The CDR3 coding sequence is TGTGCCATCAGTGAGCAGGGGGTGAGGCAGCCCCAGCATTTT.

The V call is TRBV7-9, the J call TRBJ1-1; 9 positions match TRBD1. The V gene's germline CDR1 is SEHNR and CDR2 FQNEAQ (reference sequence). The CDR3 extends over 15 amino acids. Losses at the gene ends were 5 bases for V and 3 bases for J; bases not matched to a gene: 7. CDR3 sequence (DNA): TGTGCCAGCAGCCGGGGACAGGGAATGTACACTGAAGCTTTCTTT. Amino acids: CASSRGQGMYTEAFF.

This clone was observed once. The V and J genes are TRBV7-2 and TRBJ2-7; perhaps TRBD2 as D (6 bases). V was pared by 6 bases and J by 6 bases, with 15 bases between. The CDR3 runs to 13 residues. Germline V lookup: CDR1 SGHTA, CDR2 FQGNSA. DNA of the CDR3: TGTGCCAGCAGTCCTGCATGGGGAGGCGAGCAGTACTTC. Protein: CASSPAWGGEQYF.

Note on this clone: An end of the junction does not agree with germline; a read error may underlie this. V is TRBV19 and J is TRBJ1-3, with 7 bases identical to TRBD1. The CDR3 covers 13 residues. The V gene's germline CDR1 is LNHDA and CDR2 SQIVND (reference sequence). The CDR3 DNA sequence: TGTGCCAGTAGTATAGGGGGACAGCGGAATCTTCATTTT. Its translation is CASSIGGQRNLHF.

The rearrangement links TRBV28 to TRBJ2-2; no clear D gene. Germline CDR1 and CDR2: MDHEN and SYDVKM. Trimming shortened V by 3 bases and J by 1 base, and 6 bases separated the two germline ends. The CDR3 is 14 amino acids. CDR3 in amino acids: CASSFRLNTGELFF. CDR3 coding DNA: TGTGCCAGCAGTTTCCGGTTGAACACCGGGGAGCTGTTTTTT.

The V call is TRBV11-1, the J call TRBJ2-7, with no clear D. The V gene lost 5 bases and the J gene lost 3 bases, with 11 bases spanning the gap. Germline V gives CDR1 SGHAT, CDR2 FQDESV (reference sequence). This CDR3 has 13 residues. The CDR3 spells CASSPNYGYEQYF. In nucleotides, the CDR3 is TGTGCCAGCAGCCCAAACTACGGCTACGAGCAGTACTTC.

The V gene is TRBV24-1, the J gene TRBJ2-1; D is possibly TRBD2 (6 bases). The germline V gene encodes CDR1 KGHDR and CDR2 SFDVKD. This CDR3 contains 17 residues. Between the trimmed V and J ends, which lost 1 base and 6 bases, there was a span of 18 bases. CDR3 loop: CATSDLGLGGGGNEQFF. The CDR3 region has the DNA TGTGCCACCAGTGATTTAGGCCTCGGGGGTGGTGGCAATGAGCAGTTCTTC.

The CDR3 DNA reads TGTGCCAGCAGTTGGGAGACACGCAATCAGCCCCAGCATTTT. Translated: CASSWETRNQPQHF. The genes are TRBV6-2 or TRBV6-3 and TRBJ1-5; D ambiguous. This CDR3 is built from 14 residues. Germline V gene lookup returns CDR1 MNHEY and CDR2 SVGEGT. Trimming pared 4 bases from V and 2 bases from J, leaving 9 bases between.

The chain is built from TRBV28 and TRBJ1-4; a possible D gene is TRBD1 (5 bases). V gave up 4 bases and J gave up 8 bases, with 14 bases separating them. Germline V CDR1 and CDR2: MDHEN, SYDVKM. CDR3 length: 14 residues. CDR3 in amino acids: CASSSTRVEEKLFF. The CDR3, as DNA: TGTGCCAGCAGTTCTACCAGGGTGGAAGAAAAACTGTTTTTT. The whole variable domain, filled in from reference TRBV28 and TRBJ1-4, reads DVKVTQSSRYLVKRTGEKVFLECVQDMDHENMFWYRQDPGLGLRLIYFSYDVKMKEKGDIPEGYSVSREKKERFSLILESASTNQTSMYLCASSSTRVEEKLFFGSGTQLSVL.

V gene TRBV12-5 combines with J gene TRBJ2-7, with TRBD2 identical over 10 bases. With V trimmed by 0 bases and J by 3 bases, 5 bases remained unmatched. CDR3 length: 16 amino acids. Germline values: CDR1 LGHNT, CDR2 FRNRAP. The CDR3 DNA reads as TGTGCTAGTGGTTTGGTAATTACTAGCGGGATCTACGAGCAGTACTTC. Translating it yields CASGLVITSGIYEQYF.

This clone has more than one count but fewer than ten. The J gene is TRBJ1-1, the V gene TRBV5-5; a possible D gene is TRBD1 (5 bases). V lost 2 bases, J lost 0 bases, and 14 bases lay in between. Germline CDR1 SGHKS, CDR2 YYEKEE (reference sequence). The CDR3 runs to 16 residues. The CDR3 sequence: CASSLGHLVMNTEAFF. As DNA, the CDR3 is TGTGCCAGCAGCTTAGGACATCTAGTCATGAACACTGAAGCTTTCTTT. Full variable domain (outside the CDR3, taken from reference TRBV5-5 and TRBJ1-1): DAGVTQSPTHLIKTRGQQVTLRCSPISGHKSVSWYQQVLGQGPQFIFQYYEKEERGRGNFPDRFSARQFPNYSSELNVNALLLGDSALYLCASSLGHLVMNTEAFFGQGTRLTVV.

J is TRBJ2-5 and V is TRBV7-9; 8 nucleotides match TRBD2. V lost 10 bases, J lost 5 bases, and 12 bases stayed unmatched. CDR1 SEHNR and CDR2 FQNEAQ come from the germline V gene (reference sequence). The CDR3 runs 14 residues. The CDR3 sequence is CATLKAGARETQYF. CDR3 nucleotide sequence: TGTGCCACCTTAAAAGCGGGGGCCCGGGAGACCCAGTACTTC.